Listed below are T cell receptor beta chains from one sample, sequenced in a study of cytomegalovirus exposure and HLA in healthy donors. The data were produced by immunoSEQ multiplex PCR, yet TCRdb's version contains in-frame clones alone and is incomplete. The repertoire consists of 150,000 to 200,000 clones, with 84% occurring once and the leading ten covering roughly 6.5%. Sequences were obtained from PBMCs. Receptors originate from a man aged 50 to 60 in good health and CMV-seropositive. Both conserved end residues are part of each CDR3. The D gene is left open where the match is weak. A row's size may be missing; if present it is once, few, many or a size class.

v_gene,j_gene,d_gene,abundance,CDR3aa,CDR3nt
TRBV14,TRBJ2-1,TRBD2,NA,CASSQEESLAGYNEQFF,TGTGCCAGCAGCCAAGAAGAGTCACTAGCGGGGTATAATGAGCAGTTCTTC
TRBV6-6,TRBJ1-1,NA,NA,CASSPYAGNTEAFF,TGTGCCAGCAGTCCGTATGCGGGAAACACTGAAGCTTTCTTT
TRBV10-3,TRBJ2-3,TRBD2,NA,CAISETSGSPDTQYF,TGTGCCATCAGTGAGACTAGCGGGAGCCCAGATACGCAGTATTTT
TRBV11-2,TRBJ2-5,TRBD2,NA,CASSLGGTSGGQTQYF,TGTGCCAGCAGCTTAGGAGGGACTAGCGGGGGCCAGACCCAGTACTTC
TRBV7-7,TRBJ2-3,TRBD2,few,CASSLRGGYTDTQYF,TGTGCCAGCAGCTTGCGGGGGGGTTACACAGATACGCAGTATTTT
TRBV2,TRBJ1-1,TRBD1,NA,CASSLGQGLNTEAFF,TGTGCCAGCAGCCTGGGACAGGGGCTGAACACTGAAGCTTTCTTT
TRBV27,TRBJ1-1,NA,NA,CASSPDGRRTEAFF,TGTGCCAGCAGTCCGGACGGGCGGAGGACTGAAGCTTTCTTT
TRBV19,TRBJ2-6,NA,NA,CASSMSVGGTGANVLTF,TGTGCCAGTAGTATGTCAGTTGGCGGGACTGGGGCCAACGTCCTGACTTTC
TRBV7-9,TRBJ2-2,NA,NA,CAVAPATGELFF,TGTGCAGTGGCCCCCGCAACCGGGGAGCTGTTTTTT
TRBV5-1,TRBJ2-1,NA,NA,CASSLEYGGGEQFF,TGCGCCAGCAGCTTGGAGTACGGCGGCGGTGAGCAGTTCTTC
TRBV28,TRBJ2-3,NA,NA,CASNGWGLTSTDTQYF,TGTGCCAGCAATGGGTGGGGGCTAACGAGCACAGATACGCAGTATTTT
TRBV6-1,TRBJ1-1,TRBD1,NA,CASGPGDRGRPFF,TGTGCCAGCGGACCGGGGGACAGGGGGAGACCTTTCTTT
TRBV14,TRBJ1-2,TRBD1,NA,CASSQGWLTGEGGYTF,TGTGCCAGCAGCCAAGGCTGGTTGACAGGGGAGGGAGGCTACACCTTC